The sequence of this TCR beta chain was determined in a study of CD4 and CD8 cells across lung adenocarcinoma regions. TCRdb reprocessed the PCR reads via MiXCR and lists one record per CDR3 protein. The table lists about 25,000 distinct CDR3 sequences, roughly 50% of them singletons, with roughly 50% in the top ten. Germline loops: CDR1 WNHNN, CDR2 SYGVQD (reference sequence). The trim removed 0 bases at V and 7 bases at J, leaving 7 bases unmatched. The CDR3 runs 17 residues. The patients had localized lung adenocarcinoma, a non-small cell subtype. This sequence joins TRBV10-1 and TRBJ1-4; the match to TRBD1 covers 11 bases. Sequenced material: CD8+ T cells from the center of a lung tumor. This receptor was obtained from a male donor with lung adenocarcinoma. The CD4 and CD8 labels of this study may be unreliable. CDR3 region: CASSESRTGGLGEKLFF. The CDR3 DNA reads as TGCGCCAGCAGTGAGTCACGGACAGGGGGCTTGGGTGAAAAACTGTTTTTT.